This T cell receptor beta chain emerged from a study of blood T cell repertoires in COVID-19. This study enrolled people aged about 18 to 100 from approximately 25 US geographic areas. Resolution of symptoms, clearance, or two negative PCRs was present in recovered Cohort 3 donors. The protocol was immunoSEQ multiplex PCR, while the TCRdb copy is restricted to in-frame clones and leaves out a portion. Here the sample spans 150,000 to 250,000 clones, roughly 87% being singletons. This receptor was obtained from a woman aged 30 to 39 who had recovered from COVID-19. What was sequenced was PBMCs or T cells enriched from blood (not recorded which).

CDR3 amino acids: CASSEARERAEAFF. CDR3 DNA: TGTGCCAGCAGTGAAGCACGGGAGAGGGCTGAAGCTTTCTTT. The rearrangement joins TRBV2 to TRBJ1-1; D not certain. This CDR3 is 14 amino acids long. In germline, CDR1 is SNHLY, CDR2 FYNNEI. Trimming shortened V by 0 bases and J by 6 bases, and 11 bases separated the two germline ends.